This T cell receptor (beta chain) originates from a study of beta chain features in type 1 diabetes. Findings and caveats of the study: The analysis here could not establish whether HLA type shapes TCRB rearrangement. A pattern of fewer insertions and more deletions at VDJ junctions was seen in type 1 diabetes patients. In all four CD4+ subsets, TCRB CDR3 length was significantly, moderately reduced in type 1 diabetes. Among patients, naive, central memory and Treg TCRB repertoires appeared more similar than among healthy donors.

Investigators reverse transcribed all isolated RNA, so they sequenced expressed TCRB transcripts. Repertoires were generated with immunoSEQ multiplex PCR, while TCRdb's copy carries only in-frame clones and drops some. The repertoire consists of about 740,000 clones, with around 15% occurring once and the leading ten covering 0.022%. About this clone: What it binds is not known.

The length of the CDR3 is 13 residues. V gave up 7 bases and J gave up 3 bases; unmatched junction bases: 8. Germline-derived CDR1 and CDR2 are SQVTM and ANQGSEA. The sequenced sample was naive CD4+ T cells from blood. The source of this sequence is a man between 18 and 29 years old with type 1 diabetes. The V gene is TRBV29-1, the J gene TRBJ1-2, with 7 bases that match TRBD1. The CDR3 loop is CSESTGTDYGYTF. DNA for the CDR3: TGCAGCGAATCGACAGGGACTGACTATGGCTACACCTTC.